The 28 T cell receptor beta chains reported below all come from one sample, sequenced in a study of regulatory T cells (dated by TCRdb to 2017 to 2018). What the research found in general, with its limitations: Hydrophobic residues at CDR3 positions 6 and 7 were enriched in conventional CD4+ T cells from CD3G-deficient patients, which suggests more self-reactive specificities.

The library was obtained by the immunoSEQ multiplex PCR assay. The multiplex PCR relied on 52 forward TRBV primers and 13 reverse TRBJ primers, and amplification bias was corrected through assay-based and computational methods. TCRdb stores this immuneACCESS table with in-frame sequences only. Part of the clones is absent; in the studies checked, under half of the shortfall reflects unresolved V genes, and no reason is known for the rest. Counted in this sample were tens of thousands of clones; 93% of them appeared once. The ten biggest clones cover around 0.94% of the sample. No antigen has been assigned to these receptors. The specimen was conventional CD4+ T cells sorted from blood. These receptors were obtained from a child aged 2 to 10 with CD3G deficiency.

CDR3 amino acids: CASRFPPEAFF. CDR3 DNA: TGTGCCAGCAGATTCCCCCCTGAAGCTTTCTTT. The gene calls are TRBV6-1 and TRBJ1-1; D unresolved. The germline CDR1 and CDR2 sequences are MNHNS and SASEGT. Trimming removed 6 bases from V and 6 bases from J, with 8 bases in between. This CDR3 contains 11 residues.

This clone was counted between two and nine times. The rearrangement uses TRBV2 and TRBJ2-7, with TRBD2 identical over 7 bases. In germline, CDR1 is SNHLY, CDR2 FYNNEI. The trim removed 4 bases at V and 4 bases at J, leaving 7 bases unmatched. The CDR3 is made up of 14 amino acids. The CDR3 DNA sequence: TGTGCCAGCAGTGCTAGGCTAGCGGTTTACGAGCAGTACTTC. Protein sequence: CASSARLAVYEQYF. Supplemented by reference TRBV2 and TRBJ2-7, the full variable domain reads EPEVTQTPSHQVTQMGQEVILRCVPISNHLYFYWYRQILGQKVEFLVSFYNNEISEKSEIFDDQFSVERPDGSNFTLKIRSTKLEDSAMYFCASSARLAVYEQYFGPGTRLTVT.

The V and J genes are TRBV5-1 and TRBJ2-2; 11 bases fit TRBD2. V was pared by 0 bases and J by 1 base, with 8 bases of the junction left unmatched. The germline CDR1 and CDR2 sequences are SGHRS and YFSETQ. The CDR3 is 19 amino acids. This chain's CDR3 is CASSLASGTSGGNTGELFF. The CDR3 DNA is TGCGCCAGCAGCTTGGCTTCCGGGACTAGCGGAGGGAACACCGGGGAGCTGTTTTTT.

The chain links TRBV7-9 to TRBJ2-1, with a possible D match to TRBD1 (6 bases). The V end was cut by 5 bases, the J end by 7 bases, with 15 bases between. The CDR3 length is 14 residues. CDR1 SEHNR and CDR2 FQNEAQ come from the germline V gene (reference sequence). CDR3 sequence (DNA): TGTGCCAGCAGCCCAGGGGTTTTGTGGAATGAGCAGTTCTTC. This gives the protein CASSPGVLWNEQFF.

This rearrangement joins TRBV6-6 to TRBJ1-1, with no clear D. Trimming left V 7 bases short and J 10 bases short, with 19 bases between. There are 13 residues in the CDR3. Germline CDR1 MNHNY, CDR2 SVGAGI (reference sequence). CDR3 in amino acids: CASIGLKREGAFF. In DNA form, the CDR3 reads TGTGCCAGCATCGGTTTAAAAAGGGAAGGAGCTTTCTTT.

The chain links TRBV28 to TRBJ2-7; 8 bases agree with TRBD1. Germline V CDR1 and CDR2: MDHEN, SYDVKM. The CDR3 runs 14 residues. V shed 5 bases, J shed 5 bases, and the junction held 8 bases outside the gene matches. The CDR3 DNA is TGTGCCAGCAGTCCCGGCGACAGGGGCGACGAGCAGTACTTC. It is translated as CASSPGDRGDEQYF.

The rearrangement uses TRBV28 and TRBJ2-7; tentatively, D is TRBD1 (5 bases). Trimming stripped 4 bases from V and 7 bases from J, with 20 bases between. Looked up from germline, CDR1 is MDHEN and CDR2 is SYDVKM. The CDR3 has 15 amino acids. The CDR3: CASSSTATGTWEQYF. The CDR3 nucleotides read TGTGCCAGCAGTTCCACCGCAACAGGAACGTGGGAGCAGTACTTC.

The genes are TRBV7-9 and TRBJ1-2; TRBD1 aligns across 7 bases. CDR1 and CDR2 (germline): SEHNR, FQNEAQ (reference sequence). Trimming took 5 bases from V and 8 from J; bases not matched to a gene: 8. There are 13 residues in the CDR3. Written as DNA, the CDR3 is TGTGCCAGCAGCCCCGGGACAGAGGGCGGCTACACCTTC. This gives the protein CASSPGTEGGYTF.

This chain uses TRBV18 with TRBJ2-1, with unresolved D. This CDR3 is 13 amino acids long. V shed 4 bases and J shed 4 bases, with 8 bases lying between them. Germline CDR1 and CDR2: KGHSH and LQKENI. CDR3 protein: CASSLSIYNEQFF. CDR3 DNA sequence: TGTGCCAGCTCACTTTCGATTTACAATGAGCAGTTCTTC.

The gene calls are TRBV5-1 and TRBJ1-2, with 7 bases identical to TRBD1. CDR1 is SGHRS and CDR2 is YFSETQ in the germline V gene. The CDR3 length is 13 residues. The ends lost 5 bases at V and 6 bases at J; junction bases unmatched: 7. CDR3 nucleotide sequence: TGCGCCAGCAGACTCACAGGGGATCATGGCTACACCTTC. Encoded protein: CASRLTGDHGYTF.

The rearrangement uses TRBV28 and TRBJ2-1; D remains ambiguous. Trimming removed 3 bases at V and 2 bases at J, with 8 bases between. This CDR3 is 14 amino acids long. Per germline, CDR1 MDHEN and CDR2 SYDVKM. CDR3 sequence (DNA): TGTGCCAGCAGTTTTGAGTGGGCCTACAATGAGCAGTTCTTC. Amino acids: CASSFEWAYNEQFF. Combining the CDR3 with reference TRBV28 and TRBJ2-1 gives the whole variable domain DVKVTQSSRYLVKRTGEKVFLECVQDMDHENMFWYRQDPGLGLRLIYFSYDVKMKEKGDIPEGYSVSREKKERFSLILESASTNQTSMYLCASSFEWAYNEQFFGPGTRLTVL.

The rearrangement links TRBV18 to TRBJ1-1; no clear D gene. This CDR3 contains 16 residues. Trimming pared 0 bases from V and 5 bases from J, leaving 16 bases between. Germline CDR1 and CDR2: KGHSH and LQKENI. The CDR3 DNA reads TGTGCCAGCTCACCACCAAGGGCCCGGGGTTGGACTGAAGCTTTCTTT. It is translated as CASSPPRARGWTEAFF.

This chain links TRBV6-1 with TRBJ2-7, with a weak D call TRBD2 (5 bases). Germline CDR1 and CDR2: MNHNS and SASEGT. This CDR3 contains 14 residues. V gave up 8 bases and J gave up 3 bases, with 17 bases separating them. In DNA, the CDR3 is TGTGCCAGCCGGGATAGGCCAGGAGTCTACGAGCAGTACTTC. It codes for CASRDRPGVYEQYF.

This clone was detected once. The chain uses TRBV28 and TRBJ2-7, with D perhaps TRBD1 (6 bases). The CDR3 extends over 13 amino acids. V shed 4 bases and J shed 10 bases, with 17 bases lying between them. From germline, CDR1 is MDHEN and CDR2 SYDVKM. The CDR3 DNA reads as TGTGCCAGCAGTTCCGGACAGATCGAGCAACAGTACTTC. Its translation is CASSSGQIEQQYF.

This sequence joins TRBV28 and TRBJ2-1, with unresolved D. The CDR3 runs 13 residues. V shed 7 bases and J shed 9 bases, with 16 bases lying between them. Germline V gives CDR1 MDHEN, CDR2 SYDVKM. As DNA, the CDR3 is TGTGCCAGCAAGAGGCGTAGCCTGGGTGAGCAGTTCTTC. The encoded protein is CASKRRSLGEQFF.

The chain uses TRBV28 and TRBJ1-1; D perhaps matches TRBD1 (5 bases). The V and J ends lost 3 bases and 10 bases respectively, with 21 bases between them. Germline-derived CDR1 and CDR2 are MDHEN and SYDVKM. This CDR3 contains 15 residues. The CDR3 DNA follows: TGTGCCAGCAGTTTTCAGGGTTCCGGACGGGCCCGAGCTTTCTTT. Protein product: CASSFQGSGRARAFF.

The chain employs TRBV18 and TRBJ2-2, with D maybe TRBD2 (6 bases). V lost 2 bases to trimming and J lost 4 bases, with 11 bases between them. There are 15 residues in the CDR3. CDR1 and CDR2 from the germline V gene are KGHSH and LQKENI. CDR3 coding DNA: TGTGCCAGCTCACCAGCCGGGACTTCCACCGGGGAGCTGTTTTTT. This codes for CASSPAGTSTGELFF.

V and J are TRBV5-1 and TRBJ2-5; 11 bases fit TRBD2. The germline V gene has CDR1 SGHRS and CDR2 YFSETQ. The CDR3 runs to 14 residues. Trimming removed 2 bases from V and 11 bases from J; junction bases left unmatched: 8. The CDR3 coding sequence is TGCGCCAGCAGCTTACTAGCGGGAGTCGGGGAGCAGTACTTC. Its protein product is CASSLLAGVGEQYF.

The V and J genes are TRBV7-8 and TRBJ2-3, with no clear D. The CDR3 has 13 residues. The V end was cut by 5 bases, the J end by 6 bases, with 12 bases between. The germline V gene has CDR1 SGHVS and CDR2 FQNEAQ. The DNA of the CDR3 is TGTGCCAGCAGCCCTCTACTGGGGGATACGCAGTATTTT. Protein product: CASSPLLGDTQYF.

The CDR3 DNA reads TGTGCCAGCGCGCCCTTTGTTCGCGGGAGGGCCAATGAGCAGTTCTTC. The encoded protein is CASAPFVRGRANEQFF. The rearrangement links TRBV28 to TRBJ2-1; 9 bases align to TRBD2. The CDR3 spans 16 residues. Trimming cost V 8 bases and J 6 bases; bases outside gene matches: 14. Looked up from germline, CDR1 is MDHEN and CDR2 is SYDVKM.

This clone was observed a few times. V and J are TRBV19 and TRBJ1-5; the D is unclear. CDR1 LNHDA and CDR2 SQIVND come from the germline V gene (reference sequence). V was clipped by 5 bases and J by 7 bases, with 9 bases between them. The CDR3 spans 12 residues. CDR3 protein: CASSHGVQPQHF. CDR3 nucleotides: TGTGCCAGTAGTCACGGGGTGCAGCCCCAGCATTTT.

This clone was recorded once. CDR3 loop: CSASNGEKLFF. The CDR3 nucleotides read TGCAGTGCTAGTAATGGAGAAAAACTGTTTTTT. This chain uses TRBV20-1 with TRBJ1-4; D is undetermined. The CDR3 runs to 11 residues. The V end lost 3 bases, the J end lost 8 bases, and 7 bases lay between the germline ends. From germline, CDR1 is DFQATT and CDR2 SNEGSKA (reference sequence).

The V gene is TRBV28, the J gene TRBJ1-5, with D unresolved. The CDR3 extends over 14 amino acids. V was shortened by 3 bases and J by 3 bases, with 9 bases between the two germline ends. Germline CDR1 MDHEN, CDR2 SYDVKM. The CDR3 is CASSFGFTNQPQHF. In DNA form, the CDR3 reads TGTGCCAGCAGTTTCGGGTTTACCAATCAGCCCCAGCATTTT.

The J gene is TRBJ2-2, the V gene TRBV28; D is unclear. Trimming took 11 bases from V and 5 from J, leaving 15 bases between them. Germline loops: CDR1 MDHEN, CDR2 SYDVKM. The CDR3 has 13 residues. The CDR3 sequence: CAAASHSTGELFF. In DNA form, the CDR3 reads TGTGCCGCCGCCTCTCATTCGACCGGGGAGCTGTTTTTT.

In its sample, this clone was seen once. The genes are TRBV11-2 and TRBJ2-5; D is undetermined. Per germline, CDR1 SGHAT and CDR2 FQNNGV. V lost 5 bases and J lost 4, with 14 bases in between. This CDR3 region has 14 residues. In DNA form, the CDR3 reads TGTGCCAGCAGCCCGAGAAAGGTCGGAGAGACCCAGTACTTC. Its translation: CASSPRKVGETQYF.

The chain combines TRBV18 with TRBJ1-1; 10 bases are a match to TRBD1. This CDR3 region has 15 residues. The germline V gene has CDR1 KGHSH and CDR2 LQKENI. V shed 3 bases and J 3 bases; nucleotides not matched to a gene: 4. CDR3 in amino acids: CASSPRTGGDTEAFF. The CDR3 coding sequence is TGTGCCAGCTCACCTCGGACAGGGGGGGACACTGAAGCTTTCTTT. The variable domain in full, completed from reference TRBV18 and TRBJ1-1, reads NAGVMQNPRHLVRRRGQEARLRCSPMKGHSHVYWYRQLPEEGLKFMVYLQKENIIDESGMPKERFSAEFPKEGPSILRIQQVVRGDSAAYFCASSPRTGGDTEAFFGQGTRLTVV.

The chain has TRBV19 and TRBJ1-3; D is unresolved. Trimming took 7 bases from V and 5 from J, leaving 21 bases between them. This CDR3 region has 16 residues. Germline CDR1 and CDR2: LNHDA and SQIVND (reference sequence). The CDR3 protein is CASTPGSEPVRNTIYF. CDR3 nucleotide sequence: TGTGCCAGTACCCCCGGCTCAGAACCTGTAAGAAACACCATATATTTT. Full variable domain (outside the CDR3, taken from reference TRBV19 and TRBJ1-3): DGGITQSPKYLFRKEGQNVTLSCEQNLNHDAMYWYRQDPGQGLRLIYYSQIVNDFQKGDIAEGYSVSREKKESFPLTVTSAQKNPTAFYLCASTPGSEPVRNTIYFGEGSWLTVV.

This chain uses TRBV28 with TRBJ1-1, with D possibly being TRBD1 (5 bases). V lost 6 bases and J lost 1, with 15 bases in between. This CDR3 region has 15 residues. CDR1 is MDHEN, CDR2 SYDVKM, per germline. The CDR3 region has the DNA TGTGCCAGCAGGGCCCCGAGGGGCCCGAACACTGAAGCTTTCTTT. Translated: CASRAPRGPNTEAFF.